This T cell receptor beta chain was captured in a study of T-cell memory formation after mild COVID-19. Study-level background: TCR clusters showed largely donor specificity.

MiXCR, applied by TCRdb to the 5' RACE reads, yields one record per CDR3 protein. The data hold roughly 150,000 distinct CDR3 sequences, with roughly 13% observed a single time. Sequencing was done on a sample of PBMCs or a T cell subset sorted from them (not recorded which). The receptor comes from a man between 18 and 29 years old who had mild COVID-19 (a few samples of this study predate the infection). Cell type and time point are not known.

The CDR3 spells CATSDLGQGAGGNTIYF. The DNA of the CDR3 is TGTGCCACCAGTGATTTGGGACAGGGGGCAGGCGGAAACACCATATATTTT. V is TRBV24-1 and J is TRBJ1-3; 11 nucleotides line up with TRBD1. The CDR3 loop spans 17 amino acids. Germline V lookup: CDR1 KGHDR, CDR2 SFDVKD. Unmatched junction bases numbered 4, after V lost 0 bases and J lost 4 bases.